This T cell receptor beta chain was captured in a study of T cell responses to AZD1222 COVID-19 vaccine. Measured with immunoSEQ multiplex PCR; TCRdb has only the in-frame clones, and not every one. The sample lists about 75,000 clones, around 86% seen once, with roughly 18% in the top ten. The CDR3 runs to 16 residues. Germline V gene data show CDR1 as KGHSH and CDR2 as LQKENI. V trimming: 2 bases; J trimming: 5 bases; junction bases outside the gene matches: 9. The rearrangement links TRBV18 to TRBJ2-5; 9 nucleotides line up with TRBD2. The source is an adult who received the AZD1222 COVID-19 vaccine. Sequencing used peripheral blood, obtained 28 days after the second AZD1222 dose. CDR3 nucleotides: TGTGCCAGCTCACCAATCTCTAGCGGGGTGTTGGAGACCCAGTACTTC. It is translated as CASSPISSGVLETQYF.